Sequencing of this TCR beta chain was carried out in a study of blood T cell repertoires in COVID-19. At the level of the study: COVID-19 samples from acute and convalescent phases originated in the United States, Italy and Spain.

How the authors handled the data: Amplifying reference gene primers gave estimates of nucleated cell counts. Some clones are missing from TCRdb's copy, which holds only in-frame ones; the method was immunoSEQ multiplex PCR. V and J calls and clone size are given by that table; D and trimming were obtained from the DNA. The data contain roughly 280,000 clones, around nine tenths of them singletons. Across about two dozen US areas, participants ranged in age from roughly 18 to 95 years. Clinical histories supplied by participants themselves formed the basis of cohort assignment. V was pared by 8 bases and J by 7 bases, with 7 bases of the junction left unmatched. Germline V CDR1 and CDR2: GTSNPN, SVGIG (reference sequence). This CDR3 contains 13 residues.

Source material: PBMCs or T cells enriched from blood (not recorded which). The chain is built from TRBV30 and TRBJ2-1; 11 nucleotides match TRBD2. The receptor's source is a woman aged 55 to 70 who had recovered from COVID-19. The CDR3 loop reads CANLVAGGNEQFF. The CDR3 DNA follows: TGTGCCAACCTAGTAGCGGGGGGGAATGAGCAGTTCTTC.